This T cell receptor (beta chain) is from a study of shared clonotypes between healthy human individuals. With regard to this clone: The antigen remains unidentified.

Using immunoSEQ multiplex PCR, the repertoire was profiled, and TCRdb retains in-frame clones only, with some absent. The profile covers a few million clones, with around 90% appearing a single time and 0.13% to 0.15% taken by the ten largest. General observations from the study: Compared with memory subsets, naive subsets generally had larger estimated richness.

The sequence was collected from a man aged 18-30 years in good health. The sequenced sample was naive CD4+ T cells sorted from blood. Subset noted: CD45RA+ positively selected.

The CDR3 loop is CSVEARLADYNEQFF. The CDR3 region has the DNA TGCAGCGTTGAAGCCAGACTAGCGGATTACAATGAGCAGTTCTTC. This chain joins TRBV29-1 and TRBJ2-1; 9 bases line up with TRBD2. This CDR3 has 15 amino acids. The germline gives CDR1 SQVTM, CDR2 ANQGSEA. The V gene end was trimmed by 1 base and the J gene end by 4 bases; junction bases not matched to a gene: 5.